Listed here are 27 T cell receptor delta chains from one sample, sequenced in a study of γδ T cells in repeated Plasmodium falciparum infection. Gammadelta T cells were flow-sorted from PBMC into Vgamma9/Vdelta2+ and Vdelta2-negative populations for bulk analysis. With CATT, TCRdb re-called clones from the multiplex PCR reads. The sample records around 57,000 delta-chain clones, 1.7% being singletons. Sequencing was done on a sample of gamma-delta T cells from blood. These receptors were obtained from a pool of human donors (malaria-infected and uninfected, not separated).

A note on this clone: This is likely an artifact of a read error, given a far larger clone one base away. This specimen includes other DNA sequences encoding the same CDR3. This chain uses TRDV3 with TRDJ1; TRDD2 matches at 9 bases. Germline CDR1 is TVYSNPD and CDR2 is GDNSRS (reference sequence). This CDR3 is 19 amino acids long. The junction had 27 bases not matched to a gene; V was cut back by 2 bases and J by 8 bases. The CDR3 DNA sequence: TGTGCCTTTTTAGAGGAGCCTTCCTACGCACTTTACACTGGACCAAAACTCATCTTT. Protein product: CAFLEEPSYALYTGPKLIF.

This clone was detected ten times or more. The protein given by TCRdb reflects a much larger clone and differs at residue 18 from this DNA's translation, likely from a read error; the protein shown is the DNA's translation. This chain connects TRDV1 to TRDJ1; tentatively, D is TRDD2 or TRDD3 (8 bases each). Matching the DNA to germline supplied the J gene, which TCRdb does not give. Germline lookup yields CDR1 TSWWSYY and CDR2 QGS. The CDR3 consists of 22 residues. V dropped 5 bases and J dropped 6 bases, with 40 bases sitting between them. As DNA, the CDR3 is TGTGCTCTTGGGCCACCAAGCCTTCCTATGGTACTGGGGGGGTCCACGACCAATAAACTCATCTTT. Encoded protein: CALGPPSLPMVLGGSTTNKLIF.

Regarding this clone: A far larger clone is one nucleotide away, so this likely arose from a read error. At the DNA level, this CDR3 is encoded by other sequences in the same sample as well. The J gene is TRDJ4, the V gene TRDV1; 9 bases are a match to TRDD3. In germline, CDR1 is TSWWSYY, CDR2 QGS. This CDR3 spans 18 amino acids. V shed 5 bases, J shed 2 bases, and the junction held 18 bases outside the gene matches. CDR3 region: CALGLSFHPMGDRRPLIF. The CDR3 DNA sequence: TGTGCTCTTGGGTTATCATTCCATCCAATGGGGGATAGAAGACCCCTGATCTTT.

There are many counts of this clone. The mismatch at residue 8 between this DNA's translation and the TCRdb protein of a much larger clone likely reflects a read error; the protein shown is translated from the DNA. The genes are TRDV2 and TRDJ1, with a possible D match to TRDD3 (6 bases). The J gene, absent from TCRdb, was called here by matching the DNA to germline. This CDR3 has 19 residues. Germline V gene data show CDR1 as GEAIGNYY and CDR2 as EKD. Trimming removed 0 bases at V and 5 bases at J, with 27 bases between. The CDR3 here is CACDTAGILGDTVRDKLIF. The CDR3 DNA reads as TGTGCCTGTGACACCGCGGGTATACTGGGTGATACAGTAAGAGATAAACTCATCTTT.

This clone was observed at least ten times. A far larger clone is one base from this, pointing to a likely read error. The sample has other DNA sequences that encode this CDR3 too. This rearrangement joins TRDV1 to TRDJ1; 10 nucleotides align to TRDD3. Germline CDR1 TSWWSYY, CDR2 QGS. V lost 3 bases and J lost 3; bases outside the gene matches: 19. CDR3 size: 20 residues. The DNA for the CDR3 is TGTGCTCTTGGGGAGCAGGCCTACGTCTATCCCTGGGGGATAGCCGATAAACTCATCTTT. Encoded protein: CALGEQAYVYPWGIADKLIF.

This clone is medium-sized within its sample. This sample includes further DNA sequences coding for the same CDR3. This sequence joins TRDV1 and TRDJ1; D not certain. V dropped 2 bases and J dropped 1 base, with 26 bases sitting between them. There are 20 residues in the CDR3. The germline V gene has CDR1 TSWWSYY and CDR2 QGS. Here the CDR3 DNA reads TGTGCTCTTGGGGAAAACAGCGGGCCATCCTCGGGAGTCCTCACCGATAAACTCATCTTT. Translation: CALGENSGPSSGVLTDKLIF.

This clone showed up just a few times. A read error likely explains this, since a far larger clone differs by one base. Other DNA sequences in this sample translate to the same CDR3. The chain carries TRDV1 and TRDJ1, with TRDD3 matching over 9 bases. Per the germline V gene, CDR1 is TSWWSYY and CDR2 is QGS. This CDR3 spans 23 amino acids. CDR3 nucleotides: TGTGCTCTTGGGGAACTAATATCCCTACCTTATAACTGGGGGAAAAGGGGTGTTGATAAGCTCATCTTT. Translating gives CALGELISLPYNWGKRGVDKLIF.

Comment on this clone: TCRdb records a much larger clone's protein for this DNA, with a difference at residue 20 that likely arises from a read error; the protein given is the translation of the DNA. The V gene is TRDV1, the J gene TRDJ1; 13 bases map to TRDD3. Germline V gives CDR1 TSWWSYY, CDR2 QGS. CDR3 length equals 23 residues. The chain's CDR3 is CALGEIGGTSSSYWGIRTDRLIF. CDR3 nucleotide sequence: TGTGCTCTTGGGGAAATTGGGGGAACTTCCTCTTCATACTGGGGGATACGGACCGATAGACTCATCTTT.

This clone was observed many times. The protein given by TCRdb reflects a much larger clone and differs at residue 11 from this DNA's translation, likely from a read error; the protein shown is the DNA's translation. The V gene is TRDV1, the J gene TRDJ1, with 7 bases aligning to TRDD3. The CDR3 loop spans 17 amino acids. Germline V gene data show CDR1 as TSWWSYY and CDR2 as QGS. The CDR3 sequence: CALGEWYYGILSDKFIF. The CDR3 DNA reads TGTGCTCTTGGGGAATGGTACTACGGGATACTGAGCGATAAATTCATCTTT.

Regarding this clone: Translating this DNA gives a protein that differs at residue 16 from the TCRdb one, which belongs to a much larger clone; a read error is likely, and the protein shown is this translation. The V and J genes are TRDV1 and TRDJ1; 8 positions agree with TRDD3. Here the J gene was assigned by germline matching of the DNA, as TCRdb has none. Germline V gene lookup returns CDR1 TSWWSYY and CDR2 QGS. This CDR3 is built from 21 residues. J lost 5 bases, V lost 2 bases, and 25 bases had no gene match. The CDR3, as DNA: TGTGCTCTTGGGGAAGGGCCCCCCTTTACTCGGGGATACTGGTTTAGGGATAAACTCATCTTT. Protein sequence: CALGEGPPFTRGYWFRDKLIF.

This clone was detected many times. This DNA's translation differs at residue 9 from TCRdb's protein, which comes from a much larger clone; a read error is likely, and the protein shown is translated from the DNA. The gene calls are TRDV3 and TRDJ1, with D unresolved. The CDR3 loop spans 17 amino acids. V was clipped by 4 bases and J by 0 bases, with 24 bases between them. The germline gives CDR1 TVYSNPD, CDR2 GDNSRS (reference sequence). The CDR3 here is CASRRMSAHLYTDKLIF. The DNA of the CDR3 is TGTGCCTCACGCCGAATGTCCGCCCACCTATACACCGATAAACTCATCTTT.

With regard to this clone: The TCRdb protein comes from a much larger clone and disagrees with this DNA's translation at residue 17, likely due to a read error; the protein given here is derived from the DNA. The rearrangement uses TRAV38-2/DV8 and TRDJ1; TRDD3 matches at 8 bases. TCRdb carries no J gene annotation; the J gene was assigned here by matching the DNA with germline. From germline, CDR1 is TSESDYY and CDR2 QEAYKQQN. This CDR3 is 20 amino acids long. The CDR3 reads CAYRSWYHVGTGGHTDRLIF. CDR3 nucleotide sequence: TGTGCTTATAGGAGTTGGTACCACGTCGGTACTGGGGGCCACACCGATAGACTCATCTTT.

The table lists this clone with a few counts. TCRdb assigns this DNA the protein of a much larger clone, which departs from its translation at residue 5; this likely reflects a read error, and the protein shown comes from translating the DNA. The gene calls are TRDV1 and TRDJ1; 7 bases line up with TRDD3. The J gene is absent in TCRdb and was assigned here via DNA matching to germline. This CDR3 is 18 amino acids long. The germline CDR1 and CDR2 sequences are TSWWSYY and QGS. This CDR3 is CALGKLTGSGYGADKLIF. The CDR3 DNA is TGTGCTCTTGGGAAACTAACGGGTTCAGGATACGGAGCCGATAAACTCATCTTT.

This clone has only a few counts. Since a far larger clone is one base different, this is likely a read error. Other nucleotide sequences in the sample specify the same CDR3. V usage is TRDV1 and J usage is TRDJ3, with 9 bases fitting TRDD3. The CDR3 extends over 24 amino acids. The germline gives CDR1 TSWWSYY, CDR2 QGS. Written as DNA, the CDR3 is TGTGCTCTTGGGGAACTAAGGACGGGGGGATACTGCAAGGGAGGGTCCTGGGACACCCGTCAGATGTTTTTC. Translating it yields CALGELRTGGYCKGGSWDTRQMFF.

This clone came up many times. This clone may be a read error of a much larger clone one base away. V is TRDV1 and J is TRDJ1; 9 nucleotides align to TRDD3. The CDR3 sequence is 22 residues long. Germline loops: CDR1 TSWWSYY, CDR2 QGS. Trimming cost V 0 bases and J 3 bases; bases outside gene matches: 23. The CDR3 region is CALGELKASLAGGFTCADKLIF. CDR3 sequence (DNA): TGTGCTCTTGGGGAACTAAAGGCCTCCTTGGCTGGGGGATTCACCTGCGCCGATAAACTCATCTTT.

This clone was picked up many times. The protein given by TCRdb reflects a much larger clone and differs at residue 5 from this DNA's translation, likely from a read error; the protein shown is the DNA's translation. This chain links TRDV2 with TRDJ3; TRDD3 matches 8 bases. The germline CDR1 and CDR2 sequences are GEAIGNYY and EKD. There are 22 residues in the CDR3. Trimming removed 3 bases from V and 0 bases from J; junction bases left unmatched: 18. Here the CDR3 DNA reads TGTGCCTGTGACCCCGGCGCGTTTACTGGGGGCCCGAGCTCCTGGGACACCCGACAGATGTTTTTC. It encodes CACDPGAFTGGPSSWDTRQMFF.

This clone has at least ten counts. A much larger clone is a single base away; this may be a read error. The chain uses TRDV1 and TRDJ1; 10 positions agree with TRDD3. The germline V gene has CDR1 TSWWSYY and CDR2 QGS. The CDR3 spans 21 residues. V lost 4 bases to trimming and J lost 2 bases; unmatched junction nucleotides: 22. CDR3 residues: CALGAHSYVSGGYSETDKLIF. As DNA, the CDR3 is TGTGCTCTTGGGGCCCATTCCTACGTTAGTGGGGGATACTCAGAAACCGATAAACTCATCTTT.

This clone was counted a few times. The TCRdb protein comes from a much larger clone and disagrees with this DNA's translation at residue 16, likely due to a read error; the protein given here is derived from the DNA. The chain links TRDV2 to TRDJ1; 13 bases line up with TRDD3. The J gene, absent from TCRdb, was called here by matching the DNA to germline. Germline CDR1 is GEAIGNYY and CDR2 is EKD. The CDR3 is 23 residues long. The V segment lost 0 bases and the J segment 0 bases; nucleotides outside the gene matches: 21. CDR3 residues: CACDTEFSKLGDTRQSYTDKLIF. For the CDR3, the DNA is TGTGCCTGTGACACCGAGTTCTCCAAACTGGGGGATACGCGCCAATCGTACACCGATAAACTCATCTTT.

This clone has only a few counts. This likely reflects a read error, since a far larger clone is one base away. Other DNA sequences in the sample encode the same CDR3. The rearrangement uses TRDV3 and TRDJ1; possibly TRDD2 or TRDD3 for D (8 bases each). TCRdb supplies no J gene; here it was assigned by aligning the nucleotide sequence to germline. Germline V CDR1 and CDR2: TVYSNPD, GDNSRS (reference sequence). The CDR3 runs 21 residues. V was clipped by 3 bases and J by 0 bases, with 35 bases between them. This CDR3 reads CALKDFLRFFPGGDYTDKLIF. DNA of the CDR3: TGTGCCTTAAAAGACTTCCTACGTTTTTTTCCTGGGGGAGATTACACCGATAAACTCATCTTT.

This clone was counted between two and nine times. TCRdb's entry gives the protein of a much larger clone, which mismatches this DNA's translation at residue 18, likely from a read error; the protein reported here is translated from the DNA. This chain links TRDV1 with TRDJ1; perhaps TRDD3 as D (8 bases). CDR1 and CDR2 (germline): TSWWSYY, QGS. CDR3 length: 24 residues. Trimming took 7 bases from V and 1 from J, leaving 43 bases between them. The CDR3: CALVAPPHFLHSLLGERSTDKLIF. The CDR3 DNA is TGTGCTCTTGTAGCACCTCCTCATTTCCTACACTCACTGCTGGGGGAAAGAAGCACCGATAAACTCATCTTT.

This clone showed up many times. TCRdb's listed protein matches a much larger clone and diverges from this DNA's translation at residue 10, likely through a read error; the protein shown comes from the DNA. This sequence joins TRDV1 and TRDJ1; either TRDD2 or TRDD3 may fit D (6 bases each). Trimming shortened V by 9 bases and J by 0 bases, and 26 bases separated the two germline ends. CDR1 and CDR2 (germline): TSWWSYY, QGS. The CDR3 runs 18 residues. The CDR3 loop is CALLPSYGGHGYTDKLIF. The CDR3 DNA sequence: TGTGCTCTCCTACCGTCCTACGGGGGACACGGGTACACCGATAAACTCATCTTT.

This clone has a count of ten or more. The chain couples TRDV1 to TRDJ1, with D perhaps TRDD2 (9 bases). Germline loops: CDR1 TSWWSYY, CDR2 QGS. The V gene lost 5 bases and the J gene lost 0 bases, with 25 bases spanning the gap. The CDR3 totals 19 residues. The CDR3 DNA sequence: TGTGCTCTTGGGCCCTTCCTACGAGGGATACGCAGGTACACCGATAAACTCATCTTT. This encodes CALGPFLRGIRRYTDKLIF.

In regard to this clone: Only one base separates this from a far larger clonotype, so it likely reflects a read error. The identical CDR3 is also encoded by other nucleotide sequences in the sample. This sequence joins TRDV2 and TRDJ3; unclear D gene. Matching the DNA to germline supplied the J gene, which TCRdb does not give. Trimming stripped 3 bases from V and 0 bases from J, with 65 bases between. This CDR3 spans 35 amino acids. CDR1 is GEAIGNYY and CDR2 is EKD in the germline V gene. In DNA form, the CDR3 reads TGTGCCTGTGACCCCCCGCGGTTGTGCCACGGCAAAGAATACACCTTGGCCAGGATTTTGTGGATTCAATCCATTAGCTCCTGGGACACCCGACAGATGTTTTTC. Protein sequence: CACDPPRLCHGKEYTLARILWIQSISSWDTRQMFF.

This clone was seen more than once but under ten times. A far larger clone is off by one base, so a read error is likely. Other DNA sequences within the sample encode an identical CDR3. This sequence joins TRDV1 and TRDJ1; TRDD3 matches 7 bases. The J gene is not listed in TCRdb, so it was assigned here from a DNA match to germline. Germline V gives CDR1 TSWWSYY, CDR2 QGS. The CDR3 length is 21 residues. The CDR3: CALGELAPRPSVWGSLFQLIF. CDR3 nucleotides: TGTGCCCTTGGGGAACTAGCCCCTCGGCCTTCAGTCTGGGGGTCCCTGTTCCAACTCATCTTT.

This clone appeared many times. TCRdb has a much larger clone's protein, which differs at residue 15 from the translation of this DNA, likely because of a read error; what is shown is the protein translated from the DNA. This sequence joins TRDV1 and TRDJ2; 9 nucleotides agree with TRDD3. Germline trimming cut 0 bases from V and 0 bases from J; bases unmatched to any gene: 20. This CDR3 has 23 residues. CDR1 and CDR2 (germline): TSWWSYY, QGS. In DNA form, the CDR3 reads TGTGCTCTTGGGGAACTTAAGGGGGGATACAAGACCCTAAGCTTCACTTTGACAGCACAACTCTTCTTT. Protein: CALGELKGGYKTLSFTLTAQLFF.

This clone was observed a handful of times. TCRdb attributes to this sequence the protein of a much larger clone, which differs from the DNA translation at residue 5; a read error is likely, and the protein displayed is translated from the DNA. This rearrangement joins TRDV2 to TRDJ1; 7 bases match TRDD3. The CDR3 covers 21 residues. Trimming took 3 bases from V and 0 from J; bases not matched to a gene: 24. Germline values: CDR1 GEAIGNYY, CDR2 EKD. CDR3 protein: CACDSPYQAFKGDSDTDKLIF. The CDR3 bases are TGTGCCTGTGACTCCCCTTATCAGGCCTTCAAGGGGGATTCTGACACCGATAAACTCATCTTT.

This clone showed up just a few times. TCRdb attributes to this sequence the protein of a much larger clone, which differs from the DNA translation at residue 20; a read error is likely, and the protein displayed is translated from the DNA. The chain employs TRDV1 and TRDJ1; 8 bases match TRDD3. The J gene was not available in TCRdb and was assigned here by matching the DNA to germline segments. The CDR3 loop spans 23 amino acids. Germline V gene sequence: CDR1 TSWWSYY, CDR2 QGS. The CDR3 DNA reads as TGTGCTCTTGGGGAACTATTTTCTAAGGATCGGATGGGGGATCCGCCTTACACCGATGAACTCATCTTT. Translation gives CALGELFSKDRMGDPPYTDELIF.